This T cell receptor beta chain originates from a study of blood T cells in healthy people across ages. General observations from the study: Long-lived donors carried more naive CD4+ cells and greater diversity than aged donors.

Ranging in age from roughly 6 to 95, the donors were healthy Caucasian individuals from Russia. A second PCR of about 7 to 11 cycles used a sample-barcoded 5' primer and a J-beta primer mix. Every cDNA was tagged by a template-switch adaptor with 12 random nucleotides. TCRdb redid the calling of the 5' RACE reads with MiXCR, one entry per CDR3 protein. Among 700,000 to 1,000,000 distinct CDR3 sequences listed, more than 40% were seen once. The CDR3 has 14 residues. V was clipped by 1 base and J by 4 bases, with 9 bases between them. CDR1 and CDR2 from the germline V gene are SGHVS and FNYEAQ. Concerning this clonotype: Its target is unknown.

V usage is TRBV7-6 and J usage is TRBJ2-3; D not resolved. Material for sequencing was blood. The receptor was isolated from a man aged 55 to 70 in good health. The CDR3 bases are TGTGCCAGCAGCTTAGGGCTAACACCAGATACGCAGTATTTT. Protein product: CASSLGLTPDTQYF.